Shown below are 9 T cell receptor beta chains from a single sample sequenced in a study of beta chain features in type 1 diabetes. TCRB transcripts that were expressed got sequenced, as all of the isolated RNA had been reverse transcribed. TCRdb keeps only in-frame clones here, not all; method: immunoSEQ multiplex PCR. The sample records 300,000 to 400,000 clones, roughly 9.6% being singletons. Sequencing was carried out using naive CD4+ T cells from blood. Source of these receptors: a woman in her 30s in good health.

The chain is built from TRBV19 and TRBJ2-2; D gene ambiguous. Germline V gives CDR1 LNHDA, CDR2 SQIVND (reference sequence). Deletions cut 6 bases from V and 1 base from J, with 21 bases between. The CDR3 is 18 amino acids. CDR3 protein: CASSPPSKSSWNTGELFF. The DNA of the CDR3 is TGTGCCAGTAGCCCCCCCTCTAAGAGTTCCTGGAACACCGGGGAGCTGTTTTTT.

Only a few counts were recorded for this clone. V and J are TRBV7-2 and TRBJ2-3, with D possibly matching TRBD1 (6 bases). The CDR3 is made up of 16 amino acids. Germline loops: CDR1 SGHTA, CDR2 FQGNSA. Trimming took 1 base from V and 1 from J, leaving 12 bases between them. CDR3 coding DNA: TGTGCCAGCAGCTTAGGTACAGGGCTACGCACAGATACGCAGTATTTT. Amino acid sequence: CASSLGTGLRTDTQYF.

This clone was seen a few times. This sequence joins TRBV19 and TRBJ1-3; D gene uncertain. CDR3 length: 13 residues. Germline CDR1 LNHDA, CDR2 SQIVND (reference sequence). Trimming stripped 7 bases from V and 2 bases from J, with 9 bases between. DNA for the CDR3: TGTGCCAGTAATTCGGGGACTGGAAACACCATATATTTT. It yields the protein CASNSGTGNTIYF.

This clone was detected only a few times. The junction does not match germline at one end; this may be a read error. This chain links TRBV6-1 with TRBJ2-7; tentatively, D is TRBD1 (7 bases). The CDR3 loop spans 17 amino acids. The germline gives CDR1 MNHNS, CDR2 SASEGT. DNA of the CDR3: TGTGCCAGCAGTGACCCCCACCCGGACAGGATACCGGGACTTGGCAAGTTC. Protein: CASSDPHPDRIPGLGKF.

This sequence joins TRBV30 and TRBJ2-1; tentative D call: TRBD2 (5 bases). Trimming stripped 0 bases from V and 3 bases from J, with 12 bases between. The CDR3 has 15 amino acids. Germline values: CDR1 GTSNPN, CDR2 SVGIG (reference sequence). The CDR3 sequence is CAWSVSNSVYNEQFF. As DNA, the CDR3 is TGTGCCTGGAGTGTCTCGAATAGCGTCTACAATGAGCAGTTCTTC. The full variable domain, with the rest looked up from reference TRBV30 and TRBJ2-1, is SQTIHQWPATLVQPVGSPLSLECTVEGTSNPNLYWYRQAAGRGLQLLFYSVGIGQISSEVPQNLSASRPQDRQFILSSKKLLLSDSGFYLCAWSVSNSVYNEQFFGPGTRLTVL.

J is TRBJ2-4 and V is TRBV29-1; 9 nucleotides match TRBD1. The CDR3 totals 15 residues. The germline V gene has CDR1 SQVTM and CDR2 ANQGSEA. V trimming: 4 bases; J trimming: 0 bases; junction bases outside the gene matches: 4. The CDR3 sequence: CSVGDRGKAKNIQYF. The CDR3 DNA reads TGCAGCGTTGGTGACAGGGGGAAAGCCAAAAACATTCAGTACTTC. The variable domain in full, with the rest retrieved from reference TRBV29-1 and TRBJ2-4, is SAVISQKPSRDICQRGTSLTIQCQVDSQVTMMFWYRQQPGQSLTLIATANQGSEATYESGFVIDKFPISRPNLTFSTLTVSNMSPEDSSIYLCSVGDRGKAKNIQYFGAGTRLSVL.

This chain uses TRBV5-1 with TRBJ2-1; D may be TRBD1 (6 bases). V was trimmed by 3 bases and J by 9 bases, leaving 13 bases between them. CDR3 length equals 13 residues. Per the germline V gene, CDR1 is SGHRS and CDR2 is YFSETQ. CDR3 amino acids: CASSWETGFEQFF. CDR3 nucleotides: TGCGCCAGCAGCTGGGAGACAGGATTTGAGCAGTTCTTC.

This chain links TRBV5-1 with TRBJ2-7, with D unresolved. Per the germline V gene, CDR1 is SGHRS and CDR2 is YFSETQ. V lost 0 bases to trimming and J lost 0 bases, with 7 bases between them. This CDR3 is 14 amino acids long. The CDR3 here is CASSLDRASYEQYF. The CDR3 nucleotides read TGCGCCAGCAGCTTGGACAGAGCCTCCTACGAGCAGTACTTC.

The J gene is TRBJ2-5, the V gene TRBV6-6, with 7 positions matching TRBD1. CDR1 and CDR2 (germline): MNHNY, SVGAGI (reference sequence). CDR3 length: 12 amino acids. Trimming removed 10 bases from V and 2 bases from J; junction bases left unmatched: 4. In nucleotides, the CDR3 is TGTGCCAAACGACAGGGTCAAGAGACCCAGTACTTC. It codes for CAKRQGQETQYF.